These 31 T cell receptor beta chains were sequenced from one sample in a study of T cells after posttransplantation cyclophosphamide. Cyclophosphamide on days +3 and +4 followed busulfan-fludarabine conditioning and a marrow graft. Assay used: immunoSEQ multiplex PCR; TCRdb lists only in-frame clones, some missing. The sample has roughly 12,000 clones, roughly 2% seen once. The sequences come from PBMCs, collected after allogeneic stem cell transplant with posttransplant cyclophosphamide. These receptors were collected from a young adult male patient who received an allogeneic stem cell transplant from a related donor, was CMV-positive, and had no GVHD. Some T cells may be transferred from the graft donor.

CDR3 residues: CASSLIRHLFF. As DNA, the CDR3 is TGTGCCAGCAGCTTAATCAGGCATTTGTTTTTT. The chain has TRBV5-4 and TRBJ1-4, with no clear D. This CDR3 is 11 amino acids long. Germline CDR1 SGHNT, CDR2 YYREEE (reference sequence). Trimming left V 2 bases short and J 15 bases short, with 11 bases between.

The J gene is TRBJ2-7, the V gene TRBV4-1, with TRBD2 matching 8 bases. CDR1 MGHRA and CDR2 YSYEKL come from the germline V gene. The CDR3 is made up of 15 amino acids. With 3 bases clipped from V and 3 bases from J, the junction kept 7 bases outside the gene matches. Written as DNA, the CDR3 is TGCGCCAGCAGCCACTCACCGGGACTAGTCTACGAGCAGTACTTC. This translates into CASSHSPGLVYEQYF.

This clone has more than one count but fewer than ten. The CDR3 sequence: CASSLSGGLNTEAFF. The CDR3 region has the DNA TGTGCCAGCAGTCTATCAGGGGGCTTAAACACTGAAGCTTTCTTT. This sequence joins TRBV6-1 and TRBJ1-1, with 8 positions matching TRBD1. The CDR3 runs 15 residues. Germline V gene lookup returns CDR1 MNHNS and CDR2 SASEGT. V lost 5 bases and J lost 2; bases outside the gene matches: 7.

The chain links TRBV5-1 to TRBJ2-3, with 8 bases matching TRBD1. The CDR3 is 16 amino acids. Losses at the gene ends were 2 bases for V and 5 bases for J; bases not matched to a gene: 10. From germline, CDR1 is SGHRS and CDR2 YFSETQ. The DNA of the CDR3 is TGCGCCAGCAGCTTCACGGGACAGGCCGGGGGAGATACGCAGTATTTT. This sequence encodes CASSFTGQAGGDTQYF.

In this sample, this clone turned up a few times. This chain uses TRBV7-2 with TRBJ2-3, with 10 nucleotides matching TRBD2. CDR1 and CDR2 from the germline V gene are SGHTA and FQGNSA. The CDR3 consists of 17 residues. The J segment lost 3 bases and the V segment lost 5 bases, leaving 11 bases of the junction unmatched. CDR3 in amino acids: CASSPRSLAGATDTQYF. The CDR3, as DNA: TGTGCCAGCAGCCCAAGGAGCCTAGCGGGAGCAACAGATACGCAGTATTTT.

The J gene is TRBJ1-1, the V gene TRBV30; TRBD1 is a possible D gene (5 bases). V gave up 4 bases and J gave up 7 bases, with 19 bases separating them. Looked up from germline, CDR1 is GTSNPN and CDR2 is SVGIG (reference sequence). This CDR3 has 14 residues. This CDR3 is CAWTPGGGNGEAFF. For the CDR3, the DNA is TGTGCCTGGACCCCCGGCGGGGGGAATGGTGAAGCTTTCTTT. Complete variable domain (other parts from reference TRBV30 and TRBJ1-1): SQTIHQWPATLVQPVGSPLSLECTVEGTSNPNLYWYRQAAGRGLQLLFYSVGIGQISSEVPQNLSASRPQDRQFILSSKKLLLSDSGFYLCAWTPGGGNGEAFFGQGTRLTVV.

The V and J genes are TRBV19 and TRBJ1-3; tentatively, D is TRBD1 (5 bases). CDR1 and CDR2 from the germline V gene are LNHDA and SQIVND (reference sequence). This CDR3 contains 14 residues. Trimming stripped 6 bases from V and 3 bases from J, with 12 bases between. CDR3 loop: CASRTGGVGNTIYF. CDR3 bases: TGTGCCAGTAGGACCGGGGGGGTTGGAAACACCATATATTTT. The variable domain in full, completed from reference TRBV19 and TRBJ1-3, reads DGGITQSPKYLFRKEGQNVTLSCEQNLNHDAMYWYRQDPGQGLRLIYYSQIVNDFQKGDIAEGYSVSREKKESFPLTVTSAQKNPTAFYLCASRTGGVGNTIYFGEGSWLTVV.

This clone occurred a few times. The V call is TRBV5-4, the J call TRBJ2-3, with D unresolved. Germline loops: CDR1 SGHNT, CDR2 YYREEE (reference sequence). With 4 bases removed from V and 3 bases from J, the gap between germline ends came to 18 bases. There are 16 residues in the CDR3. The DNA of the CDR3 is TGTGCCAGCAGCCCCGCCCGCACACGCTCGACAGATACGCAGTATTTT. Translated, it gives CASSPARTRSTDTQYF.

The genes are TRBV7-2 and TRBJ2-7; 7 bases fit TRBD1. From germline, CDR1 is SGHTA and CDR2 FQGNSA. This CDR3 has 15 residues. J gave up 1 base and V 5 bases, and 8 bases lay outside the gene matches. The CDR3 nucleotides are TGTGCCAGCAGCCGGACAGGCGAGGTGTCCTACGAGCAGTACTTC. Translating it yields CASSRTGEVSYEQYF.

The V gene is TRBV11-2, the J gene TRBJ2-7, with 9 bases identical to TRBD1. The CDR3 is made up of 17 amino acids. The V gene's germline CDR1 is SGHAT and CDR2 FQNNGV. The V and J ends lost 2 bases and 4 bases, in that order; junction bases with no gene match: 12. The CDR3 loop is CASSLLYTQQGAYEQYF. CDR3 DNA sequence: TGTGCCAGCAGCTTATTATACACGCAACAGGGGGCATACGAGCAGTACTTC.

This clone was seen a few times. The chain uses TRBV5-1 and TRBJ2-1, with 8 positions matching TRBD2. Losses at the gene ends were 0 bases for V and 2 bases for J; bases not matched to a gene: 4. This CDR3 region has 16 residues. Germline V gene sequence: CDR1 SGHRS, CDR2 YFSETQ. CDR3 nucleotide sequence: TGCGCCAGCAGCTTGGTGGCGGGAGGTACCTACAATGAGCAGTTCTTC. Translation gives CASSLVAGGTYNEQFF.

This clone showed up just a few times. The chain uses TRBV7-3 and TRBJ2-1; 9 bases are a match to TRBD1. Germline V gene sequence: CDR1 SGHTA, CDR2 FQGTGA. The CDR3 is 12 amino acids. Trimming took 9 bases from V and 7 from J; bases not matched to a gene: 4. CDR3 in DNA: TGTGCCAGGACAGGGGGGAAGAATGAGCAGTTCTTC. Residues: CARTGGKNEQFF.

V gene TRBV7-8 combines with J gene TRBJ2-7, with TRBD1 matching over 11 bases. In germline, CDR1 is SGHVS, CDR2 FQNEAQ. The CDR3 runs to 14 residues. Trimming removed 4 bases from V and 3 bases from J; junction bases left unmatched: 2. Written as DNA, the CDR3 is TGTGCCAGCAGCTCCGGGACAGGGGGCTACGAGCAGTACTTC. This sequence encodes CASSSGTGGYEQYF.

This clone was seen only a few times. This chain joins TRBV7-8 and TRBJ2-1; D call uncertain. This CDR3 comprises 15 residues. Germline CDR1 and CDR2: SGHVS and FQNEAQ. Trimming took off 1 base at V and 0 bases at J, with 7 bases between the two ends. This CDR3 reads CASSLGPSSYNEQFF. The CDR3, as DNA: TGTGCCAGCAGCTTAGGCCCCAGCTCCTACAATGAGCAGTTCTTC. Based on the CDR3 plus reference TRBV7-8 and TRBJ2-1, the full variable domain is GAGVSQSPRYKVAKRGQDVALRCDPISGHVSLFWYQQALGQGPEFLTYFQNEAQLDKSGLPSDRFFAERPEGSVSTLKIQRTQQEDSAVYLCASSLGPSSYNEQFFGPGTRLTVL.

This clone has a handful of counts. The chain combines TRBV10-3 with TRBJ2-7; D possibly corresponds to TRBD1 (6 bases). The CDR3 covers 12 residues. V gave up 3 bases and J gave up 7 bases, with 10 bases separating them. Germline CDR1 ENHRY, CDR2 SYGVKD. The CDR3 reads CAISERQEEQYF. The CDR3 DNA sequence: TGTGCCATCAGTGAACGACAGGAGGAGCAGTACTTC.

This clone has just a few counts. The chain links TRBV27 to TRBJ2-7, with D perhaps matching TRBD2 (6 bases). In germline, CDR1 is MNHEY, CDR2 SMNVEV (reference sequence). The V end was cut by 6 bases, the J end by 0 bases, with 21 bases between. The CDR3 has 17 residues. CDR3 bases: TGTGCCAGCAGGCTCGCCGGACGGGACGGGAGCTCCTACGAGCAGTACTTC. Amino acids: CASRLAGRDGSSYEQYF.

The J gene is TRBJ2-1, the V gene TRBV28; unclear D gene. Deletions cut 4 bases from V and 10 bases from J, with 8 bases between. The CDR3 runs to 11 residues. In germline, CDR1 is MDHEN, CDR2 SYDVKM. The CDR3 DNA is TGTGCCAGCAGTTCTCCTAGGGAGCAGTTCTTC. The encoded protein is CASSSPREQFF.

Only a few counts were recorded for this clone. V and J are TRBV19 and TRBJ1-5; the match to TRBD1 covers 7 bases. The germline V gene encodes CDR1 LNHDA and CDR2 SQIVND (reference sequence). CDR3 length: 16 amino acids. The ends lost 5 bases at V and 0 bases at J; junction bases unmatched: 7. CDR3 bases: TGTGCCAGTAGTCCCCAACAGGGGATTAGCAATCAGCCCCAGCATTTT. It codes for CASSPQQGISNQPQHF. Drawing the rest from reference TRBV19 and TRBJ1-5, the complete variable domain is DGGITQSPKYLFRKEGQNVTLSCEQNLNHDAMYWYRQDPGQGLRLIYYSQIVNDFQKGDIAEGYSVSREKKESFPLTVTSAQKNPTAFYLCASSPQQGISNQPQHFGDGTRLSIL.

The chain uses TRBV5-4 and TRBJ2-2; D ambiguous. This CDR3 has 11 amino acids. V lost 4 bases to trimming and J lost 7 bases, with 5 bases between them. The V gene's germline CDR1 is SGHNT and CDR2 YYREEE (reference sequence). Here the CDR3 reads CASSELGELFF. The CDR3 DNA is TGTGCCAGCAGCGAACTCGGGGAGCTGTTTTTT. Full variable domain (missing parts from reference TRBV5-4 and TRBJ2-2): ETGVTQSPTHLIKTRGQQVTLRCSSQSGHNTVSWYQQALGQGPQFIFQYYREEENGRGNFPPRFSGLQFPNYSSELNVNALELDDSALYLCASSELGELFFGEGSRLTVL.

The rearrangement links TRBV5-6 to TRBJ1-2, with D tentatively TRBD1 (6 bases). CDR1 and CDR2 (germline): SGHDT, YYEEEE. V dropped 0 bases and J dropped 4 bases, with 13 bases sitting between them. There are 15 residues in the CDR3. CDR3 nucleotide sequence: TGTGCCAGCAGCTTGGCCTTTCGACAGGTCTATGGCTACACCTTC. Its translation is CASSLAFRQVYGYTF.

This chain joins TRBV19 and TRBJ2-5; D is possibly TRBD2 (6 bases). The last part of the DNA fits TRBJ2-7 better; the J call may be wrong. Germline CDR1 LNHDA, CDR2 SQIVND (reference sequence). The length of the CDR3 is 15 residues. The CDR3 sequence: CASSRGVGTAYEQYF. CDR3 nucleotides: TGTGCCAGTAGTAGGGGAGTCGGGACTGCCTACGAGCAGTACTTC.

The chain joins TRBV18 to TRBJ2-1, with D unresolved. The CDR3 covers 17 residues. The germline V and J ends were trimmed by 3 bases and 0 bases, with 15 bases remaining between them. The germline CDR1 and CDR2 sequences are KGHSH and LQKENI. The CDR3 DNA reads TGTGCCAGCTCACCGGTCGTGACTTCTAGCTCCTACAATGAGCAGTTCTTC. Protein: CASSPVVTSSSYNEQFF.

This clone came up a few times. The CDR3 nucleotides are TGTGCCAGCAGTGTTGAAGCGGTAATCCAAGAGACCCAGTACTTC. Amino acid sequence: CASSVEAVIQETQYF. The genes are TRBV2 and TRBJ2-5, with D perhaps matching TRBD2 (5 bases). CDR3 length: 15 amino acids. Germline V gene lookup returns CDR1 SNHLY and CDR2 FYNNEI. V was trimmed by 4 bases and J by 1 base, leaving 13 bases between them.

The chain recombines TRBV19 with TRBJ2-7; a possible D gene is TRBD2 (5 bases). This CDR3 is 14 amino acids long. V was pared by 5 bases and J by 0 bases, with 11 bases between. Germline V lookup: CDR1 LNHDA, CDR2 SQIVND (reference sequence). The DNA for the CDR3 is TGTGCCAGTAGTCACGCGGGCCCCTCCTACGAGCAGTACTTC. This translates into CASSHAGPSYEQYF.

The chain combines TRBV18 with TRBJ1-5; no definite D call. V gave up 3 bases and J gave up 1 base, with 7 bases separating them. The CDR3 sequence is 14 residues long. CDR1 and CDR2 (germline): KGHSH, LQKENI. For the CDR3, the DNA is TGTGCCAGCTCACCGGGAGGCAGCAATCAGCCCCAGCATTTT. It yields the protein CASSPGGSNQPQHF.

The V and J genes are TRBV5-1 and TRBJ2-5; D perhaps matches TRBD2 (7 bases). V lost 2 bases, J lost 5 bases, and 16 bases lay in between. Germline V gives CDR1 SGHRS, CDR2 YFSETQ. The CDR3 spans 15 residues. CDR3 amino acids: CASSLGAGTPETQYF. Written as DNA, the CDR3 is TGCGCCAGCAGCTTAGGAGCGGGGACACCGGAGACCCAGTACTTC.

This chain connects TRBV21-1 to TRBJ2-1; the listed D gene, TRBD2, was not tested against the DNA. TRBV21-1 is a pseudogene locus. The CDR3 spans 18 residues. CDR3 region: CASSKRRIEDYLRHEQFF. CDR3 sequence (DNA): TGTGCCAGCAGCAAACGGAGAATTGAGGACTATCTTCGGCATGAGCAGTTCTTC.

There are a few counts of this clone. V usage is TRBV19 and J usage is TRBJ1-1, with D perhaps matching TRBD1 (6 bases). In germline, CDR1 is LNHDA, CDR2 SQIVND (reference sequence). The CDR3 length is 12 residues. Deletions cut 10 bases from V and 1 base from J, with 10 bases between. CDR3 bases: TGTGCCATATCGACAGGGAACACTGAAGCTTTCTTT. Protein: CAISTGNTEAFF.

The V gene is TRBV7-2, the J gene TRBJ2-5; the D gene is possibly TRBD1 (5 bases). With the DNA end fitting TRBJ2-7 better, the J assignment may be wrong. The CDR3 consists of 14 residues. From germline, CDR1 is SGHTA and CDR2 FQGNSA. The CDR3 bases are TGTGCCAGCAGCTTAGGGGGCCCCTCCTACGAGCAGTACTTC. Translated, it gives CASSLGGPSYEQYF.

On this clone itself: Sequence at one end of the junction differs from germline and may be a read error. Other nucleotide sequences from this sample produce the same CDR3. V is TRBV9 and J is TRBJ2-1; TRBD2 aligns across 10 bases. Germline lookup yields CDR1 SGDLS and CDR2 YYNGEE. The CDR3 consists of 16 residues. CDR3 DNA: TGTGCTAGCAGCGTATCGGCACTAGCGGGATACAATGAGCAGTTCTTC. As protein: CASSVSALAGYNEQFF.

This clone has a handful of counts. The V and J genes are TRBV2 and TRBJ1-2, with TRBD1 matching 8 bases. Germline V gene sequence: CDR1 SNHLY, CDR2 FYNNEI. V trimming: 5 bases; J trimming: 2 bases; junction bases outside the gene matches: 7. The CDR3 has 15 amino acids. The CDR3 DNA reads as TGTGCCAGCAGTCCAGGACAGGGTTGGAACTATGGCTACACCTTC. Translated, it gives CASSPGQGWNYGYTF.